This record looks at one TCR beta chain sequence and its context. As originally analysed: Estimation of nucleated cell counts was performed using reference gene primer amplification. This table comes from immunoSEQ multiplex PCR, and its TCRdb copy is limited to in-frame clones, with some not included. V, J and clone size are taken as reported in that table, and D and trimming were inferred from the DNA itself. Here the sample spans hundreds of thousands of clones, less than 90% being singletons. The data originate from a study of blood T cell repertoires in COVID-19. Study details: The cDNA or gDNA used as material had been derived from T cells, B-cell-depleted T cells, or PBMCs.

This CDR3 comprises 14 residues. V lost 0 bases and J 6 bases, leaving 9 bases between the germline ends. Germline CDR1 and CDR2: MNHEY and SVGAGI. The receptor was derived from a woman aged 45 to 65 with acute or convalescent COVID-19. The chain combines TRBV6-5 with TRBJ1-5; D ambiguous. Sequencing was performed on peripheral blood. The CDR3 nucleotides read TGTGCCAGCAGTTACTCAGAGGGCTCTCAGCCCCAGCATTTT. Residues: CASSYSEGSQPQHF.